This T cell receptor beta chain was captured by sequencing in a study of blood T cell repertoires in COVID-19. Only in-frame clones appear in the TCRdb table, and some are missing; sequencing was by immunoSEQ multiplex PCR. This table has 190,000 or so clones, about 85% appearing once. The TCR comes from a woman aged 80 or over with acute or convalescent COVID-19. Sample: peripheral blood.

CDR3 sequence reads: CASSPRNQPQHF. The CDR3 DNA is TGTGCCAGTAGCCCCAGGAATCAGCCCCAGCATTTT. This chain links TRBV19 with TRBJ1-5; D is undetermined. Trimming shortened V by 6 bases and J by 4 bases, and 7 bases separated the two germline ends. The CDR3 runs to 12 residues. Germline V CDR1 and CDR2: LNHDA, SQIVND (reference sequence).